The next 25 T cell receptor beta chains were all read from a single sample in a study of blood T cell repertoires in COVID-19. Repertoires were generated with immunoSEQ multiplex PCR, while TCRdb's copy carries only in-frame clones and drops some. This table holds approximately 190,000 clones, about 88% found once. The sequenced material came from peripheral blood. These receptors were taken from a woman aged 40 to 50 who had recovered from COVID-19.

This sequence joins TRBV9 and TRBJ2-3, with D possibly being TRBD1 (6 bases). This CDR3 comprises 15 residues. The ends were cut back, 4 bases at V and 0 bases at J, with 12 bases in the middle. CDR1 is SGDLS, CDR2 YYNGEE, per germline. CDR3 DNA sequence: TGTGCCAGCAGCTATGGGGGCTCTAGCACAGATACGCAGTATTTT. This translates into CASSYGGSSTDTQYF.

The chain combines TRBV19 with TRBJ2-7; tentatively, D is TRBD2 (6 bases). Germline lookup yields CDR1 LNHDA and CDR2 SQIVND (reference sequence). The CDR3 is 14 residues long. V was shortened by 3 bases and J by 4 bases, with 13 bases between the two germline ends. The CDR3 region is CASSIVLEGYEQYF. The CDR3 DNA follows: TGTGCCAGTAGTATTGTTTTGGAGGGGTACGAGCAGTACTTC.

This chain connects TRBV3-1 (or the pseudogene TRBV3-2) to TRBJ2-1; TRBD2 agrees at 10 bases. The V gene end was trimmed by 0 bases and the J gene end by 15 bases; junction bases not matched to a gene: 8. The CDR3 spans 14 residues. From germline, CDR1 is LGHDT and CDR2 YNNKEL (reference sequence). CDR3 nucleotide sequence: TGTGCCAGCAGCCAAGATGGGACTAGCGCCCCTCTGTTCTTC. As protein: CASSQDGTSAPLFF.

The rearrangement links TRBV30 to TRBJ1-5, with a tentative D call TRBD1 (5 bases). The V and J ends lost 3 bases and 1 base respectively, with 10 bases between them. This CDR3 is 14 amino acids long. Per the germline V gene, CDR1 is GTSNPN and CDR2 is SVGIG (reference sequence). The CDR3 protein is CAWSQGRSNQPQHF. The CDR3 DNA reads TGTGCCTGGAGCCAGGGTAGGAGCAATCAGCCCCAGCATTTT.

V is TRBV7-9 and J is TRBJ2-3; D not resolved. CDR1 and CDR2 from the germline V gene are SEHNR and FQNEAQ (reference sequence). The CDR3 spans 12 residues. Deletions cut 5 bases from V and 8 bases from J, with 11 bases between. The CDR3 DNA follows: TGTGCCAGCAGCCTAGGCGCAGGTACGCAGTATTTT. It codes for CASSLGAGTQYF. Combining the CDR3 with reference TRBV7-9 and TRBJ2-3 gives the whole variable domain DTGVSQNPRHKITKRGQNVTFRCDPISEHNRLYWYRQTLGQGPEFLTYFQNEAQLEKSRLLSDRFSAERPKGSFSTLEIQRTEQGDSAMYLCASSLGAGTQYFGPGTRLTVL.

Here the CDR3 reads CASSRTSGSGQYF. CDR3 nucleotide sequence: TGTGCCAGCAGCAGGACTAGCGGGAGCGGCCAGTACTTC. This chain connects TRBV7-6 to TRBJ2-5, with 13 bases identical to TRBD2. The CDR3 extends over 13 amino acids. Unmatched junction bases numbered 4, after V lost 5 bases and J lost 10 bases. Germline CDR1 SGHVS, CDR2 FNYEAQ.

The rearrangement links TRBV3-1 (or the pseudogene TRBV3-2) to TRBJ1-2; TRBD1 aligns across 8 bases. CDR1 and CDR2 (germline): LGHDT, YNNKEL (reference sequence). The CDR3 length is 13 residues. J lost 6 bases, V lost 5 bases, and 5 bases had no gene match. The CDR3 nucleotides are TGTGCCAGCAGCAGGACAGGGACGGATGGCTACACCTTC. Translation: CASSRTGTDGYTF.

The chain links TRBV12-3 or TRBV12-4 to TRBJ2-4, with D possibly TRBD2 on 5 matching bases. This CDR3 contains 13 residues. V was clipped by 4 bases and J by 7 bases, with 11 bases between them. The CDR3 DNA reads TGTGCCAGCAGTTCAGCCAGGAGGAACATTCAGTACTTC. It yields the protein CASSSARRNIQYF.

The chain carries TRBV7-9 and TRBJ2-1; tentative D call: TRBD2 (7 bases). V was trimmed by 8 bases and J by 5 bases, leaving 10 bases between them. Looked up from germline, CDR1 is SEHNR and CDR2 is FQNEAQ (reference sequence). The CDR3 totals 12 residues. DNA of the CDR3: TGTGCCAGCCCGGGGGGCAACAATGAGCAGTTCTTC. Amino acid sequence: CASPGGNNEQFF.

This rearrangement joins TRBV27 to TRBJ2-7, with 11 bases matching TRBD1. CDR1 and CDR2 (germline): MNHEY, SMNVEV (reference sequence). The V and J ends lost 4 bases and 2 bases, in that order; junction bases with no gene match: 16. There are 19 residues in the CDR3. In nucleotides, the CDR3 is TGTGCCAGCAGTTCCTGGACAGGGGGCGATGGTCTAGCGCCCTACGAGCAGTACTTC. It specifies CASSSWTGGDGLAPYEQYF.

The rearrangement uses TRBV18 and TRBJ1-6, with a tentative D call TRBD1 (6 bases). This CDR3 contains 14 residues. Germline CDR1 KGHSH, CDR2 LQKENI. Trimming removed 5 bases from V and 8 bases from J, with 13 bases in between. CDR3 bases: TGTGCCAGCTCATTGGACAGCGGGGATTCACCCCTCCACTTT. Translated, it gives CASSLDSGDSPLHF. Combining the CDR3 with reference TRBV18 and TRBJ1-6 gives the whole variable domain NAGVMQNPRHLVRRRGQEARLRCSPMKGHSHVYWYRQLPEEGLKFMVYLQKENIIDESGMPKERFSAEFPKEGPSILRIQQVVRGDSAAYFCASSLDSGDSPLHFGNGTRLTVT.

V is TRBV29-1 and J is TRBJ1-1; D is unclear. The CDR3 loop spans 13 amino acids. V lost 4 bases and J 5 bases, leaving 14 bases between the germline ends. The germline V gene has CDR1 SQVTM and CDR2 ANQGSEA. The CDR3 DNA is TGCAGCGTTGGGCACGGGGAGGGTACTGAAGCTTTCTTT. Translation: CSVGHGEGTEAFF.

The J gene is TRBJ1-1, the V gene TRBV5-1; 11 bases map to TRBD1. With V trimmed by 4 bases and J by 6 bases, 8 bases remained unmatched. Germline V CDR1 and CDR2: SGHRS, YFSETQ. CDR3 length equals 15 residues. The CDR3 nucleotides read TGCGCCAGCAGCCAGAGGACAGGGGGCGCTTCTGAAGCTTTCTTT. Amino acids: CASSQRTGGASEAFF.

This clone was seen only once. The chain employs TRBV6-1 and TRBJ2-7; 12 bases align to TRBD2. With 4 bases clipped from V and 3 bases from J, the junction kept 10 bases outside the gene matches. Germline CDR1 MNHNS, CDR2 SASEGT. The CDR3 contains 17 residues. The CDR3 loop is CASSVLAGGPTDYEQYF. CDR3 nucleotides: TGTGCCAGCAGTGTTCTAGCGGGAGGGCCGACCGACTACGAGCAGTACTTC.

This clone was recorded a few times. This chain links TRBV27 with TRBJ2-1, with D perhaps matching TRBD2 (6 bases). In germline, CDR1 is MNHEY, CDR2 SMNVEV (reference sequence). The CDR3 runs 15 residues. The V and J ends lost 2 bases and 8 bases respectively, with 16 bases between them. In DNA form, the CDR3 reads TGTGCCAGCAGTTTAATTGTGGGAGGCATGGATGAGCAGTTCTTC. This sequence encodes CASSLIVGGMDEQFF.

The sample holds many counts of this clone. For the CDR3, the DNA is TGTGCCAGCACCCCTAGGATGGAGGCCTACGAGCAGTACTTC. As protein: CASTPRMEAYEQYF. This chain uses TRBV2 with TRBJ2-7; possible D gene TRBD2, 5 bases. The V gene's germline CDR1 is SNHLY and CDR2 FYNNEI. The CDR3 sequence is 14 residues long. The ends were cut back, 7 bases at V and 2 bases at J, with 15 bases in the middle.

The chain joins TRBV25-1 to TRBJ1-3, with D hard to call. The CDR3 sequence is 14 residues long. The V and J ends lost 7 bases and 0 bases respectively, with 10 bases between them. Germline assignment: CDR1 MGHDK and CDR2 SYGVNS. CDR3 coding DNA: TGTGCCAGCACGGGGTTTCGCTCTGGAAACACCATATATTTT. The encoded protein is CASTGFRSGNTIYF.

The V call is TRBV19, the J call TRBJ2-5; weak D call: TRBD2 (5 bases). This CDR3 spans 15 amino acids. Germline CDR1 is LNHDA and CDR2 is SQIVND (reference sequence). The V gene lost 4 bases and the J gene lost 2 bases, with 14 bases spanning the gap. DNA of the CDR3: TGTGCCAGTAGTAGTAGTAGCGCTAAACAAGAGACCCAGTACTTC. This sequence encodes CASSSSSAKQETQYF.

This chain uses TRBV5-4 with TRBJ1-6, with 7 nucleotides matching TRBD1. CDR3 length: 14 residues. From germline, CDR1 is SGHNT and CDR2 YYREEE (reference sequence). V shed 2 bases and J 7 bases; nucleotides not matched to a gene: 3. DNA of the CDR3: TGTGCCAGCAGCTTCCAGGGGGTCAATTCACCCCTCCACTTT. Amino acid sequence: CASSFQGVNSPLHF.

The J gene is TRBJ2-2, the V gene TRBV5-1; TRBD2 agrees at 7 bases. This CDR3 is built from 16 residues. After removal of 0 bases from V and 2 bases from J, the junction contained 4 bases not matched to a gene. In germline, CDR1 is SGHRS, CDR2 YFSETQ. The CDR3 loop reads CASSLESGVNTGELFF. Written as DNA, the CDR3 is TGCGCCAGCAGCTTGGAAAGCGGGGTTAACACCGGGGAGCTGTTTTTT.

This chain links TRBV30 with TRBJ2-3; weak D call: TRBD1 (6 bases). The CDR3 runs 15 residues. The germline V and J ends were trimmed by 0 bases and 2 bases, with 12 bases remaining between them. The V gene's germline CDR1 is GTSNPN and CDR2 SVGIG (reference sequence). CDR3 nucleotides: TGTGCCTGGAGTGTCGGCGCAGGGGACACAGATACGCAGTATTTT. This codes for CAWSVGAGDTDTQYF.

The chain uses TRBV23-1 and TRBJ2-7; D possibly corresponds to TRBD1 (7 bases). TRBV23-1 is marked as an open reading frame, function uncertain. Trimming shortened V by 0 bases and J by 6 bases, and 24 bases separated the two germline ends. The CDR3 is 18 residues long. The CDR3 DNA is TGCGCCAGCAGTCAATCGGGAGGCTTAGACAGGGCGGGGTTCGAGCAGTACTTC. It specifies CASSQSGGLDRAGFEQYF.

The V and J genes are TRBV19 and TRBJ2-1; D ambiguous. The CDR3 totals 11 residues. Per the germline V gene, CDR1 is LNHDA and CDR2 is SQIVND (reference sequence). Trimming took off 7 bases at V and 6 bases at J, with 7 bases between the two ends. The CDR3 is CASTYFNEQFF. In nucleotides, the CDR3 is TGTGCCAGTACCTATTTCAATGAGCAGTTCTTC.

The CDR3: CASSLNYAAGGYNEQFF. The CDR3 DNA reads as TGTGCCAGCAGTTTAAATTATGCAGCGGGGGGATACAATGAGCAGTTCTTC. The J gene is TRBJ2-1, the V gene TRBV27; 9 nucleotides agree with TRBD2. J lost 4 bases, V lost 2 bases, and 9 bases had no gene match. The germline V gene has CDR1 MNHEY and CDR2 SMNVEV (reference sequence). The CDR3 extends over 17 amino acids.

J is TRBJ2-7 and V is TRBV3-1 (or the pseudogene TRBV3-2), with D perhaps TRBD1 (6 bases). Between the trimmed V and J ends, which lost 3 bases and 6 bases, there was a span of 30 bases. The CDR3 has 19 amino acids. Germline V gives CDR1 LGHDT, CDR2 YNNKEL (reference sequence). CDR3 nucleotide sequence: TGTGCCAGCAGCCATCGTACCCGGCCCACAGGGTTTCTATTAGCCGAGCAGTACTTC. Translation gives CASSHRTRPTGFLLAEQYF.